One sample yielded the 24 T cell receptor beta chains listed below, sequenced in a study of identical twins (dated by TCRdb to 2016 to 2017). The library relied on 5' RACE. The run used an Illumina HiSeq 2000. TCRdb reprocessed the public reads (quality trimming at Q25 with fastp, clone calling with MiXCR) and kept in-frame beta chains. Each entry is one CDR3 protein sequence, shown with its most common DNA and genes. The sample table lists 450,000 or so distinct CDR3 sequences, approximately 15% of them with a count of one. The ten largest clones capture approximately 0.98% of the sample. These records were also assigned to another study, of yellow fever vaccine responses in identical twins.

Sequencing was done on a sample of CD4+ T cells sorted from blood. All receptors derive from a woman aged 18-29 years in good health.

This clonotype turned up a few times. The gene calls are TRBV6-6 and TRBJ2-1, with TRBD1 matching 10 bases. With 4 bases clipped from V and 15 bases from J, the junction kept 3 bases outside the gene matches. From germline, CDR1 is MNHNY and CDR2 SVGAGI (reference sequence). The CDR3 runs 11 residues. This chain's CDR3 is CASSSGQGRFF. The CDR3 nucleotides read TGTGCCAGCAGTTCGGGACAGGGGAGGTTCTTC.

This clonotype has a handful of counts. V and J are TRBV30 and TRBJ1-2, with D perhaps matching TRBD1 (5 bases). The CDR3 is made up of 13 amino acids. Germline CDR1 and CDR2: GTSNPN and SVGIG (reference sequence). Trimming removed 2 bases from V and 4 bases from J, with 11 bases in between. For the CDR3, the DNA is TGTGCCTGGAGTCCGGCGGGACCCTATGGCTACACCTTC. Translation gives CAWSPAGPYGYTF.

This clonotype was seen only a few times. The rearrangement uses TRBV4-3 and TRBJ2-6; D is uncertain. The CDR3 is 16 amino acids. The V end was cut by 2 bases, the J end by 0 bases, with 8 bases between. Germline V gives CDR1 LGHNA, CDR2 YSLEER. The CDR3 protein is CASSQSPVSGANVLTF. The CDR3 DNA reads as TGCGCCAGCAGCCAAAGCCCAGTCTCTGGGGCCAACGTCCTGACTTTC.

This clonotype was found a few times. J is TRBJ1-1 and V is TRBV15; 7 nucleotides align to TRBD1. Germline V CDR1 and CDR2: LNHNV, YYDKDF (reference sequence). The CDR3 totals 14 residues. V was clipped by 9 bases and J by 0 bases; unmatched bases: 7. The CDR3 loop is CATGTAGMNTEAFF. The CDR3 region has the DNA TGTGCCACGGGGACAGCTGGGATGAACACTGAAGCTTTCTTT.

The chain links TRBV11-2 to TRBJ2-4; 8 bases match TRBD1. The CDR3 is 13 residues long. Germline-derived CDR1 and CDR2 are SGHAT and FQNNGV. V was pared by 6 bases and J by 5 bases, with 3 bases of the junction left unmatched. CDR3 sequence reads: CASRSDRENIQYF. The CDR3 DNA is TGTGCCAGCAGGTCGGACAGGGAAAACATTCAGTACTTC.

The chain carries TRBV28 and TRBJ1-1; perhaps TRBD1 as D (6 bases). Per germline, CDR1 MDHEN and CDR2 SYDVKM. This CDR3 contains 14 residues. V was shortened by 7 bases and J by 6 bases, with 18 bases between the two germline ends. The CDR3 loop reads CASTRTGFPPEAFF. In nucleotides, the CDR3 is TGTGCCAGCACCCGAACAGGGTTTCCCCCTGAAGCTTTCTTT. Together with reference TRBV28 and TRBJ1-1, the CDR3 gives the full variable domain: DVKVTQSSRYLVKRTGEKVFLECVQDMDHENMFWYRQDPGLGLRLIYFSYDVKMKEKGDIPEGYSVSREKKERFSLILESASTNQTSMYLCASTRTGFPPEAFFGQGTRLTVV.

This clonotype was detected a few times. V usage is TRBV11-1 and J usage is TRBJ2-3, with 7 bases matching TRBD1. Germline V CDR1 and CDR2: SGHAT, FQDESV (reference sequence). V shed 4 bases, J shed 2 bases, and the junction held 15 bases outside the gene matches. This CDR3 region has 18 residues. DNA for the CDR3: TGTGCCAGCAGCTCGATAACCACCGGGACAGCCTTCACAGATACGCAGTATTTT. Translated, it gives CASSSITTGTAFTDTQYF.

This clonotype was detected a few times. V usage is TRBV6-5 and J usage is TRBJ1-1; TRBD1 is a possible D gene (6 bases). Germline V CDR1 and CDR2: MNHEY, SVGAGI. The CDR3 consists of 11 residues. V lost 4 bases and J 11 bases, leaving 11 bases between the germline ends. The CDR3 protein is CASSSRTDAFF. The CDR3 DNA follows: TGTGCCAGCAGTTCGAGGACAGACGCTTTCTTT.

This clonotype was seen a handful of times. The rearrangement uses TRBV7-3 and TRBJ2-1; 10 bases align to TRBD1. CDR3 size: 15 residues. Trimming removed 5 bases from V and 4 bases from J; junction bases left unmatched: 5. Germline V gene data show CDR1 as SGHTA and CDR2 as FQGTGA. CDR3 loop: CASSTGQGDYNEQFF. CDR3 bases: TGTGCCAGCAGCACCGGACAGGGGGATTACAATGAGCAGTTCTTC.

This clonotype showed up many times. The chain uses TRBV14 and TRBJ2-7; D is possibly TRBD2 (5 bases). This CDR3 has 14 residues. V lost 4 bases, J lost 4 bases, and 14 bases lay in between. The germline V gene has CDR1 SGHDN and CDR2 FVKESK. The CDR3 DNA is TGTGCCAGCAGCCCGAGGGTAGGCCATTACGAGCAGTACTTC. Protein product: CASSPRVGHYEQYF.

CDR3 nucleotides: TGTGCCGTGCACAGTGGCCGCGAGCAGTACTTC. This codes for CAVHSGREQYF. The rearrangement links TRBV3-1 to TRBJ2-7; D is unresolved. This CDR3 has 11 amino acids. The V gene's germline CDR1 is LGHDT and CDR2 YNNKEL (reference sequence). V was shortened by 11 bases and J by 6 bases, with 14 bases between the two germline ends.

The table lists this clonotype with a few counts. This rearrangement joins TRBV12-3 or TRBV12-4 to TRBJ2-2; D may be TRBD2 (6 bases). V lost 7 bases to trimming and J lost 3 bases, with 12 bases between them. The length of the CDR3 is 14 residues. CDR3 in amino acids: CASNLGGDTGELFF. CDR3 coding DNA: TGTGCCAGCAACCTGGGCGGGGACACCGGGGAGCTGTTTTTT.

This clonotype was seen more than once but under ten times. The chain employs TRBV12-3 or TRBV12-4 and TRBJ1-5; 10 bases align to TRBD1. The trim removed 5 bases at V and 5 bases at J, leaving 6 bases unmatched. The CDR3 is 15 residues long. The CDR3 sequence is CASSMGQGWDQPQHF. CDR3 in DNA: TGTGCCAGCAGTATGGGACAGGGGTGGGATCAGCCCCAGCATTTT.

This clonotype appeared a few times. This sequence joins TRBV11-1 and TRBJ2-6; TRBD2 aligns across 12 bases. V lost 4 bases to trimming and J lost 2 bases; unmatched junction nucleotides: 6. Per germline, CDR1 SGHAT and CDR2 FQDESV (reference sequence). CDR3 length equals 18 residues. For the CDR3, the DNA is TGTGCCAGCAGCTCTTGGACTAGCGGGGTCCCTGGGGCCAACGTCCTGACTTTC. It codes for CASSSWTSGVPGANVLTF.

This clonotype appeared a few times. CDR3 bases: TGTGCCATCAGGGCGGGAGACACACTTAGCACAGATACGCAGTATTTT. Encoded protein: CAIRAGDTLSTDTQYF. The V call is TRBV10-3, the J call TRBJ2-3; 7 bases fit TRBD2. The CDR3 extends over 16 amino acids. In germline, CDR1 is ENHRY, CDR2 SYGVKD. Trimming cost V 6 bases and J 0 bases; bases outside gene matches: 9.

This clonotype was counted ten times or more. The chain carries TRBV5-1 and TRBJ2-7; 10 nucleotides align to TRBD2. Losses at the gene ends were 1 base for V and 5 bases for J; bases not matched to a gene: 9. Germline-derived CDR1 and CDR2 are SGHRS and YFSETQ. CDR3 length: 16 residues. The CDR3 bases are TGCGCCAGCAGCTTGCTAGCGGGAGCATCGGGCGACGAGCAGTACTTC. Translated: CASSLLAGASGDEQYF. Full variable domain (rest looked up from reference TRBV5-1 and TRBJ2-7): KAGVTQTPRYLIKTRGQQVTLSCSPISGHRSVSWYQQTPGQGLQFLFEYFSETQRNKGNFPGRFSGRQFSNSRSEMNVSTLELGDSALYLCASSLLAGASGDEQYFGPGTRLTVT.

CDR3 loop: CASSLVLGTGSSGANVLTF. DNA of the CDR3: TGTGCCAGCAGCTTAGTACTCGGAACAGGTTCATCTGGGGCCAACGTCCTGACTTTC. The rearrangement links TRBV11-2 to TRBJ2-6; D might be TRBD1 (5 bases). The V and J ends lost 1 base and 1 base respectively, with 17 bases between them. The CDR3 runs to 19 residues. The germline V gene has CDR1 SGHAT and CDR2 FQNNGV.

The V call is TRBV7-2, the J call TRBJ2-3; TRBD1 is a possible D gene (5 bases). Trimming left V 6 bases short and J 0 bases short, with 13 bases between. CDR1 and CDR2 from the germline V gene are SGHTA and FQGNSA. The CDR3 has 15 amino acids. The CDR3 sequence: CASSRGGASTDTQYF. The CDR3 bases are TGTGCCAGCAGTAGGGGTGGTGCTAGCACAGATACGCAGTATTTT.

This clonotype was detected only once. This sequence joins TRBV20-1 and TRBJ2-2; 7 positions agree with TRBD2. V shed 2 bases and J 4 bases; nucleotides not matched to a gene: 4. The V gene's germline CDR1 is DFQATT and CDR2 SNEGSKA (reference sequence). The CDR3 runs 14 residues. For the CDR3, the DNA is TGCAGTGCTAGACGGGGGACTACCACCGGGGAGCTGTTTTTT. It is translated as CSARRGTTTGELFF.

Only a few counts were recorded for this clonotype. The chain links TRBV27 to TRBJ2-5; maybe TRBD2 (6 bases). Germline V gene data show CDR1 as MNHEY and CDR2 as SMNVEV (reference sequence). V dropped 5 bases and J dropped 3 bases, with 13 bases sitting between them. CDR3 length: 14 amino acids. The DNA of the CDR3 is TGTGCCAGCAGTCACTCCGGGGGTAAAGAGACCCAGTACTTC. It codes for CASSHSGGKETQYF.

This clonotype came up many times. The V call is TRBV6-1, the J call TRBJ2-2; 9 nucleotides agree with TRBD1. Germline CDR1 MNHNS, CDR2 SASEGT. This CDR3 is 17 amino acids long. V was clipped by 7 bases and J by 4 bases; unmatched bases: 13. The CDR3 sequence: CASTAPGTGKSTGELFF. CDR3 bases: TGTGCCAGCACCGCCCCCGGGACAGGGAAGAGCACCGGGGAGCTGTTTTTT.

This clonotype was seen only a few times. The CDR3 sequence is CASSSVGAGPMPQYF. CDR3 sequence (DNA): TGTGCCAGCAGTTCGGTGGGGGCGGGACCGATGCCCCAGTACTTC. V is TRBV5-5 and J is TRBJ2-5; the D gene could be TRBD1 or TRBD2 (6 bases each). Germline-derived CDR1 and CDR2 are SGHKS and YYEKEE (reference sequence). V was cut by 5 bases and J by 9 bases, with 23 bases left in between. The CDR3 consists of 15 residues.

The V call is TRBV7-2, the J call TRBJ2-2; D remains unclear. The CDR3 consists of 15 residues. Germline lookup yields CDR1 SGHTA and CDR2 FQGNSA. The V gene lost 1 base and the J gene lost 3 bases, with 9 bases spanning the gap. CDR3 sequence: CASSLVRRDTGELFF. In nucleotides, the CDR3 is TGTGCCAGCAGCTTAGTTCGTCGGGACACCGGGGAGCTGTTTTTT.

This clonotype was seen ten or more times. The V gene is TRBV7-2, the J gene TRBJ2-7, with TRBD2 matching 9 bases. CDR3 length: 15 amino acids. CDR1 and CDR2 (germline): SGHTA, FQGNSA. V was pared by 3 bases and J by 2 bases, with 5 bases of the junction left unmatched. The CDR3 is CASSFGLAGTYEQYF. Written as DNA, the CDR3 is TGTGCCAGCAGCTTCGGCCTAGCGGGGACCTACGAGCAGTACTTC.